The 19 T cell receptor beta chains given below trace back to one sample, sequenced in a study of beta chain features in type 1 diabetes. Study-wide results and limits: In all four CD4+ subsets, TCRB CDR3 length was significantly, moderately reduced in type 1 diabetes.

Sequencing targeted expressed TCRB transcripts, as all isolated RNA had been reverse transcribed. The method was immunoSEQ multiplex PCR; TCRdb's version includes in-frame clones alone and lacks a portion of them. The profile shows 680,000 or so clones, around an eighth of them singletons. Their target antigens are unknown. Input material: naive CD4+ T cells from blood. The receptor set was obtained from a man younger than 35 with type 1 diabetes.

This clone has only a few counts. The rearrangement links TRBV7-9 to TRBJ2-7, with 8 bases lining up with TRBD1. Losses at the gene ends were 1 base for V and 3 bases for J; bases not matched to a gene: 2. Germline lookup yields CDR1 SEHNR and CDR2 FQNEAQ (reference sequence). The CDR3 runs to 14 residues. CDR3 coding DNA: TGTGCCAGCAGCTTAGTGACAGGGGTCTACGAGCAGTACTTC. Protein product: CASSLVTGVYEQYF.

The chain joins TRBV6-5 to TRBJ2-3; D may correspond to TRBD1 or TRBD2 (6 bases each). The V end lost 7 bases, the J end lost 2 bases, and 13 bases lay between the germline ends. Germline V gene lookup returns CDR1 MNHEY and CDR2 SVGAGI. This CDR3 has 14 residues. Written as DNA, the CDR3 is TGTGCCAGCAACAAAAGGGGGGTCACAGATACGCAGTATTTT. Residues: CASNKRGVTDTQYF.

This clone appeared a few times. The CDR3 DNA follows: TGTGCCAGCAGCTTGTCGTCGGCCCAAGAGACCCAGTACTTC. Translation gives CASSLSSAQETQYF. The chain has TRBV7-9 and TRBJ2-5; the D is unclear. Germline V CDR1 and CDR2: SEHNR, FQNEAQ (reference sequence). The length of the CDR3 is 14 residues. The V and J ends lost 3 bases and 1 base respectively, with 9 bases between them.

This chain joins TRBV10-3 and TRBJ1-1; a weak D match, TRBD1 (5 bases). Germline V gene lookup returns CDR1 ENHRY and CDR2 SYGVKD. The CDR3 loop spans 13 amino acids. Trimming pared 2 bases from V and 3 bases from J, leaving 7 bases between. CDR3 sequence (DNA): TGTGCCATCAGTGAGGGCAGGGACACTGAAGCTTTCTTT. It specifies CAISEGRDTEAFF.

V and J are TRBV5-4 and TRBJ2-1; D gene uncertain. With 4 bases removed from V and 2 bases from J, the gap between germline ends came to 13 bases. From germline, CDR1 is SGHNT and CDR2 YYREEE (reference sequence). This CDR3 region has 15 residues. The CDR3 here is CASSVGGIPYNEQFF. The CDR3 nucleotides read TGTGCCAGCAGCGTGGGCGGCATACCCTACAATGAGCAGTTCTTC.

The chain recombines TRBV7-9 with TRBJ2-3; D is perhaps TRBD2 (5 bases). The V gene's germline CDR1 is SEHNR and CDR2 FQNEAQ (reference sequence). This CDR3 spans 15 amino acids. The V gene lost 2 bases and the J gene lost 1 base, with 10 bases spanning the gap. The CDR3 DNA reads TGTGCCAGCAGCTTACTAGCCCTCGGCACAGATACGCAGTATTTT. Residues: CASSLLALGTDTQYF.

A few counts support this clone. The rearrangement uses TRBV29-1 and TRBJ1-1; D call uncertain. V was cut by 5 bases and J by 5 bases, with 9 bases left in between. CDR1 and CDR2 from the germline V gene are SQVTM and ANQGSEA. The CDR3 is made up of 11 amino acids. The CDR3 reads CSVRPSTEAFF. The DNA of the CDR3 is TGCAGCGTTCGCCCGAGTACTGAAGCTTTCTTT.

This clone was detected only a few times. The chain links TRBV28 to TRBJ2-5, with 9 bases lining up with TRBD2. The CDR3 runs to 16 residues. With V trimmed by 3 bases and J by 2 bases, 7 bases remained unmatched. Per the germline V gene, CDR1 is MDHEN and CDR2 is SYDVKM. CDR3 in DNA: TGTGCCAGCAGTTTCGCGTTAGCGGGGGAACAAGAGACCCAGTACTTC. Translated, it gives CASSFALAGEQETQYF.

The chain carries TRBV6-5 and TRBJ2-3, with D tentatively TRBD2 (6 bases). The length of the CDR3 is 15 residues. Between the trimmed V and J ends, which lost 7 bases and 0 bases, there was a span of 14 bases. Looked up from germline, CDR1 is MNHEY and CDR2 is SVGAGI. CDR3 DNA: TGTGCCAGCACCGAAGGGAGGACGAGCACAGATACGCAGTATTTT. It is translated as CASTEGRTSTDTQYF.

This clone was observed a few times. The V gene is TRBV10-2, the J gene TRBJ1-1; the D is unclear. The germline V gene has CDR1 WSHSY and CDR2 SAAADI. Trimming took off 4 bases at V and 3 bases at J, with 3 bases between the two ends. The CDR3 is 11 residues long. CDR3 loop: CASSVHTEAFF. The CDR3 DNA sequence: TGCGCCAGCAGTGTACACACTGAAGCTTTCTTT.

This clone was seen a few times. The genes are TRBV15 and TRBJ1-1; no reliable D call. V lost 6 bases to trimming and J lost 2 bases, with 7 bases between them. The CDR3 is 12 residues long. The germline V gene has CDR1 LNHNV and CDR2 YYDKDF (reference sequence). The CDR3, as DNA: TGTGCCACCAGGGGGTTTAACACTGAAGCTTTCTTT. It encodes CATRGFNTEAFF.

In its sample, this clone was seen once. The chain combines TRBV30 with TRBJ2-3, with a possible D match to TRBD2 (6 bases). This CDR3 comprises 15 residues. Germline CDR1 and CDR2: GTSNPN and SVGIG (reference sequence). The V gene lost 0 bases and the J gene lost 6 bases, with 16 bases spanning the gap. The CDR3 coding sequence is TGTGCCTGGAGTGTACAAGCGGAGGGAGCGGATACGCAGTATTTT. Protein: CAWSVQAEGADTQYF.

This clone showed up just a few times. The rearrangement joins TRBV11-2 to TRBJ2-1; D tentatively reads TRBD1 or TRBD2 (5 bases each). This CDR3 is 16 amino acids long. Germline CDR1 SGHAT, CDR2 FQNNGV. V was cut by 0 bases and J by 6 bases, with 15 bases left in between. In nucleotides, the CDR3 is TGTGCCAGCAGCTTAGAGGGGGTGGCTCTAGGCAATGAGCAGTTCTTC. Its translation: CASSLEGVALGNEQFF.

This clone has just a few counts. V usage is TRBV19 and J usage is TRBJ1-5; 8 positions agree with TRBD1. V dropped 6 bases and J dropped 5; count of bases not matched to a gene: 9. This CDR3 is built from 15 residues. The V gene's germline CDR1 is LNHDA and CDR2 SQIVND (reference sequence). CDR3 nucleotide sequence: TGTGCCAGTAGACCCTCGACAGGGGTTTATCAGCCCCAGCATTTT. Translation: CASRPSTGVYQPQHF.

The genes are TRBV6-1 and TRBJ1-1; no clear D. CDR1 and CDR2 (germline): MNHNS, SASEGT. The V and J ends lost 6 bases and 1 base respectively, with 9 bases between them. The CDR3 consists of 13 residues. Written as DNA, the CDR3 is TGTGCCAGCAGACCTCAGTGGAACACTGAAGCTTTCTTT. Its protein product is CASRPQWNTEAFF.

The gene calls are TRBV7-9 and TRBJ2-2; D is possibly TRBD1 or TRBD2 (5 bases each). The V and J ends lost 3 bases and 0 bases respectively, with 8 bases between them. The CDR3 extends over 15 amino acids. The germline CDR1 and CDR2 sequences are SEHNR and FQNEAQ (reference sequence). The CDR3 sequence is CASSFGTPNTGELFF. CDR3 in DNA: TGTGCCAGCAGCTTCGGGACGCCGAACACCGGGGAGCTGTTTTTT.

The chain recombines TRBV6-1 with TRBJ1-1; D unclear. The V and J ends lost 8 bases and 4 bases respectively, with 14 bases between them. This CDR3 has 13 residues. Germline assignment: CDR1 MNHNS and CDR2 SASEGT. This CDR3 is CASVSRRTTEAFF. CDR3 bases: TGTGCCAGCGTATCCAGGCGGACCACTGAAGCTTTCTTT.

J is TRBJ2-5 and V is TRBV9; 9 positions agree with TRBD1. The CDR3 contains 16 residues. V lost 2 bases, J lost 4 bases, and 9 bases stayed unmatched. Germline loops: CDR1 SGDLS, CDR2 YYNGEE. The CDR3 DNA is TGTGCCAGCAGCGTGGGGACAGGGTTTATAGGAGAGACCCAGTACTTC. It specifies CASSVGTGFIGETQYF. Full variable domain (remainder filled in from reference TRBV9 and TRBJ2-5): DSGVTQTPKHLITATGQRVTLRCSPRSGDLSVYWYQQSLDQGLQFLIQYYNGEERAKGNILERFSAQQFPDLHSELNLSSLELGDSALYFCASSVGTGFIGETQYFGPGTRLLVL.

The chain recombines TRBV2 with TRBJ2-6; D is perhaps TRBD2 (5 bases). The germline gives CDR1 SNHLY, CDR2 FYNNEI. The V end was cut by 5 bases, the J end by 6 bases, with 14 bases between. CDR3 length equals 15 residues. The CDR3 is CASSSGPAEANVLTF. In DNA, the CDR3 is TGTGCCAGCAGTTCCGGGCCAGCGGAGGCCAACGTCCTGACTTTC.